The 8 T cell receptor beta chains below come from one sample, sequenced in a study of shared clonotypes between healthy human individuals. Using immunoSEQ multiplex PCR, the repertoire was profiled, and TCRdb retains in-frame clones only, with some absent. The data contain under 80,000 clones, about 61% of them singletons. Sequenced sample: memory CD8+ T cells sorted from blood. As for subset: CD45RO+ cells pooled with CCR7-negative TemRA cells. The receptor source for this set is a man aged 25-40 years in good health.

V is TRBV2 and J is TRBJ2-1; 13 nucleotides align to TRBD2. This CDR3 is built from 14 residues. V trimming: 8 bases; J trimming: 7 bases; junction bases outside the gene matches: 5. Germline-derived CDR1 and CDR2 are SNHLY and FYNNEI. The CDR3 DNA is TGTGCCAGCGGCGGGACTAGCGGGATGAATGAGCAGTTCTTC. Its protein is CASGGTSGMNEQFF. Looking up the rest from reference TRBV2 and TRBJ2-1 gives the full variable domain: EPEVTQTPSHQVTQMGQEVILRCVPISNHLYFYWYRQILGQKVEFLVSFYNNEISEKSEIFDDQFSVERPDGSNFTLKIRSTKLEDSAMYFCASGGTSGMNEQFFGPGTRLTVL.

The rearrangement uses TRBV10-3 and TRBJ2-7; TRBD2 matches 12 bases. The CDR3 is 14 residues long. Germline V lookup: CDR1 ENHRY, CDR2 SYGVKD. V was clipped by 6 bases and J by 4 bases; unmatched bases: 4. The CDR3 spells CAISTGTSGYEQYF. CDR3 DNA sequence: TGTGCCATCAGCACCGGGACTAGCGGGTACGAGCAGTACTTC.

CDR3 in DNA: TGTGCCAGCAGCTTGAAACCTGGGGCCAACGTCCTGACTTTC. It specifies CASSLKPGANVLTF. The chain employs TRBV5-6 and TRBJ2-6; D is unresolved. CDR1 SGHDT and CDR2 YYEEEE come from the germline V gene. The CDR3 extends over 14 amino acids. The V gene lost 1 base and the J gene lost 2 bases, with 4 bases spanning the gap. Full variable domain (rest looked up from reference TRBV5-6 and TRBJ2-6): DAGVTQSPTHLIKTRGQQVTLRCSPKSGHDTVSWYQQALGQGPQFIFQYYEEEERQRGNFPDRFSGHQFPNYSSELNVNALLLGDSALYLCASSLKPGANVLTFGAGSRLTVL.

The gene calls are TRBV11-2 and TRBJ2-2; possible D gene TRBD2, 6 bases. CDR1 SGHAT and CDR2 FQNNGV come from the germline V gene. The CDR3 spans 16 residues. With 8 bases removed from V and 6 bases from J, the gap between germline ends came to 22 bases. Here the CDR3 reads CASGRGGAIGAGELFF. The CDR3 DNA reads as TGTGCCAGCGGCCGGGGCGGGGCCATAGGCGCCGGGGAGCTGTTTTTT.

This clone has only a few counts. The chain employs TRBV28 and TRBJ2-1; D call uncertain. CDR3 length equals 15 residues. Per germline, CDR1 MDHEN and CDR2 SYDVKM. V was trimmed by 6 bases and J by 0 bases, leaving 12 bases between them. CDR3 in amino acids: CASSSLASSYNEQFF. CDR3 in DNA: TGTGCCAGCAGCTCTCTGGCGAGCTCCTACAATGAGCAGTTCTTC.

The rearrangement uses TRBV5-6 and TRBJ2-7; D may be TRBD1 (6 bases). This CDR3 is 15 amino acids long. Per the germline V gene, CDR1 is SGHDT and CDR2 is YYEEEE. Trimming pared 2 bases from V and 3 bases from J, leaving 15 bases between. Here the CDR3 DNA reads TGTGCCAGCAGCTTCGGTACAGGGCTCAGCTACGAGCAGTACTTC. Translation: CASSFGTGLSYEQYF.

The V and J genes are TRBV7-7 and TRBJ2-1; 9 positions match TRBD1. The junction had 8 bases not matched to a gene; V was cut back by 2 bases and J by 6 bases. The CDR3 covers 16 residues. Germline V gives CDR1 SSHAT, CDR2 FNYEAQ (reference sequence). The CDR3 DNA follows: TGTGCCAGCAGCTTATTTGCGGGACAGGGCCCCAATGAGCAGTTCTTC. Translation: CASSLFAGQGPNEQFF.

With regard to this clone: Being one base from a much bigger clone, this may be a read error. This chain links TRBV7-8 with TRBJ2-3; no definite D call. Trimming took off 5 bases at V and 2 bases at J, with 2 bases between the two ends. Germline V CDR1 and CDR2: SGHVS, FQNEAQ. CDR3 length: 11 amino acids. The CDR3 region is CASSHTDTQYF. Written as DNA, the CDR3 is TGTGCCAGCAGCCACACAGATACGCAGTATTTT.